These 5 T cell receptor beta chains came from one sample sequenced in a study of Ad26.COV2.S vaccination and SARS-CoV-2 variants. Treatment meaning: around 19 received Ad26.COV2.S at low or high dose, single or two shots; roughly 5 received placebo; per-sample allocation not given. Sample collection was performed on day 63 after the first vaccine or placebo injection. The assay was immunoSEQ multiplex PCR, and TCRdb's table has in-frame clones only and misses some. The repertoire holds over 400,000 clones, with over 80% as singletons. Sequences were derived from peripheral blood, sampled in a trial of Ad26.COV2.S vaccine versus placebo. All receptors derive from a person between 18 and 65 years old who received the Ad26.COV2.S COVID-19 vaccine or a placebo.

This clone was counted a few times. CDR3 in amino acids: CASSLVRYTKNTEAFF. In nucleotides, the CDR3 is TGTGCCAGCAGCTTGGTGCGGTACACAAAGAACACTGAAGCTTTCTTT. This chain joins TRBV7-2 and TRBJ1-1; D gene unclear. CDR1 and CDR2 (germline): SGHTA, FQGNSA. The CDR3 totals 16 residues. Deletions cut 3 bases from V and 1 base from J, with 15 bases between.

This clone was seen more than once but under ten times. The CDR3, as DNA: TGTGCCAGCAGCCCCAGGACAGGGGGCAATCAGCCCCAGCATTTT. Its protein is CASSPRTGGNQPQHF. The chain couples TRBV7-2 to TRBJ1-5, with 9 bases fitting TRBD1. Germline CDR1 and CDR2: SGHTA and FQGNSA. V lost 5 bases to trimming and J lost 2 bases; unmatched junction nucleotides: 4. The CDR3 totals 15 residues. The entire variable domain, with the rest obtained from reference TRBV7-2 and TRBJ1-5, is as follows: GAGVSQSPSNKVTEKGKDVELRCDPISGHTALYWYRQSLGQGLEFLIYFQGNSAPDKSGLPSDRFSAERTGGSVSTLTIQRTQQEDSAVYLCASSPRTGGNQPQHFGDGTRLSIL.

The chain has TRBV28 and TRBJ2-7; no firm D call. Between the trimmed V and J ends, which lost 4 bases and 3 bases, there was a span of 4 bases. The germline CDR1 and CDR2 sequences are MDHEN and SYDVKM. The CDR3 runs 11 residues. CDR3 coding DNA: TGTGCCAGCAGTTCCTTCTACGAGCAGTACTTC. This codes for CASSSFYEQYF.

The chain recombines TRBV7-9 with TRBJ2-2; possibly TRBD1 or TRBD2 for D (5 bases each). In germline, CDR1 is SEHNR, CDR2 FQNEAQ (reference sequence). The CDR3 has 15 amino acids. With 2 bases removed from V and 11 bases from J, the gap between germline ends came to 18 bases. The CDR3, as DNA: TGTGCCAGCAGCTTACTTGGGACCCCCGTCGGCGAGCTGTTTTTT. Residues: CASSLLGTPVGELFF.

J is TRBJ2-7 and V is TRBV28; D remains ambiguous. The ends were cut back, 6 bases at V and 3 bases at J, with 6 bases in the middle. From germline, CDR1 is MDHEN and CDR2 SYDVKM. The CDR3 consists of 11 residues. DNA for the CDR3: TGTGCCAGCAGCTGGCTCTACGAGCAGTACTTC. Its translation is CASSWLYEQYF.